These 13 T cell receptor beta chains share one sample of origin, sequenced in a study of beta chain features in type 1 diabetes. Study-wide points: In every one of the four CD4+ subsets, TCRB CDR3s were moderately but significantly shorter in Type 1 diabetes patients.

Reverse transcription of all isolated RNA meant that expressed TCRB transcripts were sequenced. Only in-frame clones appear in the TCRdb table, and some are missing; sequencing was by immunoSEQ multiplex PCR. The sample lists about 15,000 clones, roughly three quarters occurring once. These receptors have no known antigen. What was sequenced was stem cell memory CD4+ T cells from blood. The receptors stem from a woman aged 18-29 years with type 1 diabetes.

As DNA, the CDR3 is TGCGCCAGCAGAGCGGGAGGTGATACGCAGTATTTT. Its protein is CASRAGGDTQYF. The chain couples TRBV5-1 to TRBJ2-3; TRBD2 matches 9 bases. CDR1 and CDR2 from the germline V gene are SGHRS and YFSETQ. The V and J ends lost 5 bases and 6 bases, in that order; junction bases with no gene match: 1. CDR3 length: 12 residues.

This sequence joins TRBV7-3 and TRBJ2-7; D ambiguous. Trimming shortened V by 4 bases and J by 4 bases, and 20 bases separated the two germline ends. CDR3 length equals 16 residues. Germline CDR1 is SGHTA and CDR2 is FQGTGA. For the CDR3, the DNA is TGTGCCAGCAGCTCCAGCGTCTTTTTAGGTCCTTACGAGCAGTACTTC. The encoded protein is CASSSSVFLGPYEQYF. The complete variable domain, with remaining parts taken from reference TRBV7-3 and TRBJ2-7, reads GAGVSQTPSNKVTEKGKYVELRCDPISGHTALYWYRQSLGQGPEFLIYFQGTGAADDSGLPNDRFFAVRPEGSVSTLKIQRTERGDSAVYLCASSSSVFLGPYEQYFGPGTRLTVT.

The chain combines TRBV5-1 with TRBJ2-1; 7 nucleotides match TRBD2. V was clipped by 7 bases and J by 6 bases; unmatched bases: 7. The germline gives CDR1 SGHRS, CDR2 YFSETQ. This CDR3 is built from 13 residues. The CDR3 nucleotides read TGCGCCAGCGCTCGGGGGGAAGGCAATGAGCAGTTCTTC. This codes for CASARGEGNEQFF.

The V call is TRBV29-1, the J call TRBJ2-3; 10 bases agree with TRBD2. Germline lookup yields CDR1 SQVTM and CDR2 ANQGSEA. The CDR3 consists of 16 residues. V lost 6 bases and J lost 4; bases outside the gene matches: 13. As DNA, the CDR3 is TGCAGCGTCCCCGGAGGTCTAGCGGGAGTTGCAGATACGCAGTATTTT. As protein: CSVPGGLAGVADTQYF.

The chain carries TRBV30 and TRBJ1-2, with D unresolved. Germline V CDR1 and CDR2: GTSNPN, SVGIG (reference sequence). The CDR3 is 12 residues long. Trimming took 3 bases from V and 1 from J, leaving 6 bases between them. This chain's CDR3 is CAWSEGNYGYTF. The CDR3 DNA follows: TGTGCCTGGAGCGAGGGTAACTATGGCTACACCTTC.

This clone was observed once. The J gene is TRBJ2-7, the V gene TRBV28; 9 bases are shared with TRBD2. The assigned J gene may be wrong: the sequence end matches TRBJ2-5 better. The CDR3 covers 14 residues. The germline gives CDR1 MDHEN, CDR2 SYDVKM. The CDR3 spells CASSLAGAGETQYF. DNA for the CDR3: TGTGCCAGCTCCTTAGCGGGAGCGGGGGAGACCCAGTACTTC.

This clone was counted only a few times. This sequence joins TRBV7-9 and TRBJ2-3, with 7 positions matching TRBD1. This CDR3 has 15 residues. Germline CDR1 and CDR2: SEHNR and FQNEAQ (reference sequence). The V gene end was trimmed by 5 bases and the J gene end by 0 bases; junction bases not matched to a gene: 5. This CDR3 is CASSHPGQSTDTQYF. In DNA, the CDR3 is TGTGCCAGCAGCCACCCGGGACAGAGCACAGATACGCAGTATTTT. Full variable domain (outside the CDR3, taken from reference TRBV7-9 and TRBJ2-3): DTGVSQNPRHKITKRGQNVTFRCDPISEHNRLYWYRQTLGQGPEFLTYFQNEAQLEKSRLLSDRFSAERPKGSFSTLEIQRTEQGDSAMYLCASSHPGQSTDTQYFGPGTRLTVL.

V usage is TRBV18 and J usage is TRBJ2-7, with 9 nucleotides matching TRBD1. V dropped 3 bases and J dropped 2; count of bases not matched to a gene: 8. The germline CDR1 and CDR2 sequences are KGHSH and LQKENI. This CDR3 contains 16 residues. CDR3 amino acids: CASSPNRDRAPYEQYF. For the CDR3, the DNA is TGTGCCAGCTCACCGAACCGGGACAGGGCCCCCTACGAGCAGTACTTC.

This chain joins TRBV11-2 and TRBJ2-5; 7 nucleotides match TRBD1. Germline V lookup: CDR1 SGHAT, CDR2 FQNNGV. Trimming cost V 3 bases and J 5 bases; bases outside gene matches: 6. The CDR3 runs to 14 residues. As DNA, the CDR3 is TGTGCCAGCAGCTTCCTGACAGGGCGGGAGACCCAGTACTTC. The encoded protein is CASSFLTGRETQYF.

For the CDR3, the DNA is TGTGCCAGCTCACCCCGCCCGGGGGGGTCCCGGTATGGCTACACCTTC. This encodes CASSPRPGGSRYGYTF. The V and J genes are TRBV18 and TRBJ1-2; D may be TRBD1 (5 bases). The CDR3 length is 16 residues. The ends were cut back, 3 bases at V and 5 bases at J, with 19 bases in the middle. The germline gives CDR1 KGHSH, CDR2 LQKENI.

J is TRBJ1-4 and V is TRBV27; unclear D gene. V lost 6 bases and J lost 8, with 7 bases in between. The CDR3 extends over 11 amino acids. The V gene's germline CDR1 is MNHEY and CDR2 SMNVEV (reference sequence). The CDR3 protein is CASSRGEKLFF. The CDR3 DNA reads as TGTGCCAGCAGCCGAGGGGAAAAACTGTTTTTT.

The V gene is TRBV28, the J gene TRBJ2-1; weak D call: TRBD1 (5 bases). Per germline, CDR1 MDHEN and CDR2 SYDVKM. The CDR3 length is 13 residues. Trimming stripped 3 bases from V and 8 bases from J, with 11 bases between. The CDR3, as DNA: TGTGCCAGCAGTTTCCCCCCCAGGGATGAGCAGTTCTTC. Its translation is CASSFPPRDEQFF.

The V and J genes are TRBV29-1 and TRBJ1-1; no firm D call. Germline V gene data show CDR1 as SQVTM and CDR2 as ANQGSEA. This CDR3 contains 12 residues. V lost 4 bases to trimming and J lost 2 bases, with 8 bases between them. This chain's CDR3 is CSVVRHNTEAFF. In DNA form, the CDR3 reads TGCAGCGTTGTGAGGCACAACACTGAAGCTTTCTTT.